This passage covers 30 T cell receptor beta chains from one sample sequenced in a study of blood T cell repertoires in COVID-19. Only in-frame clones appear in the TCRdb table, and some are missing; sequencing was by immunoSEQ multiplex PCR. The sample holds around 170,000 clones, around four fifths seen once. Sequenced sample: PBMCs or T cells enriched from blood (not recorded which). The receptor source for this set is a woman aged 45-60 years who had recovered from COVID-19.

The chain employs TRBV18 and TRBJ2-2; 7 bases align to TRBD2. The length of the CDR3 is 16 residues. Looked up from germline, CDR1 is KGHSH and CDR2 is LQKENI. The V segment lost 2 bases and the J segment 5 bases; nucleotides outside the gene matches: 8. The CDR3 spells CASSPSVLAETGELFF. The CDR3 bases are TGTGCCAGCTCACCAAGTGTTCTAGCGGAAACCGGGGAGCTGTTTTTT.

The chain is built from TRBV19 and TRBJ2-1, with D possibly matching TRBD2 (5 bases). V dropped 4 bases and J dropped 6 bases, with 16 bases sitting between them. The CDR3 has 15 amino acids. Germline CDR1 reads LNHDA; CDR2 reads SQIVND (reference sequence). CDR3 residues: CASSSRRGLSNEQFF. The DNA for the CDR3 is TGTGCCAGTAGTAGCCGGAGAGGGCTAAGCAATGAGCAGTTCTTC.

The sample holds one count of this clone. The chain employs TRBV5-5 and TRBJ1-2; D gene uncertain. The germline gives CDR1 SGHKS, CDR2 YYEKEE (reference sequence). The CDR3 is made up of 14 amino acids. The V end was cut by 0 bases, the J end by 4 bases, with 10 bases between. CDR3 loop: CASSLAEAVYGYTF. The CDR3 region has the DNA TGTGCCAGCAGCTTGGCCGAGGCCGTCTATGGCTACACCTTC.

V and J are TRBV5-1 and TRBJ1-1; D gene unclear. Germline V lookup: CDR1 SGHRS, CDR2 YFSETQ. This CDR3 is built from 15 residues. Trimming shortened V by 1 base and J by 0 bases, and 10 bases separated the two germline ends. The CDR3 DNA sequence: TGCGCCAGCAGCTTGTCCCACCCTATGAACACTGAAGCTTTCTTT. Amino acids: CASSLSHPMNTEAFF.

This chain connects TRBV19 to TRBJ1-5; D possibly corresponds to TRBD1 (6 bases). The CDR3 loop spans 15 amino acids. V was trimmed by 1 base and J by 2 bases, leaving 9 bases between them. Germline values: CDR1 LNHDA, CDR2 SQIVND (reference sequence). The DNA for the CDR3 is TGTGCCAGTAGTATAGGGGGGCGCGGCAATCAGCCCCAGCATTTT. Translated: CASSIGGRGNQPQHF. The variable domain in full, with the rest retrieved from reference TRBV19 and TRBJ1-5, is DGGITQSPKYLFRKEGQNVTLSCEQNLNHDAMYWYRQDPGQGLRLIYYSQIVNDFQKGDIAEGYSVSREKKESFPLTVTSAQKNPTAFYLCASSIGGRGNQPQHFGDGTRLSIL.

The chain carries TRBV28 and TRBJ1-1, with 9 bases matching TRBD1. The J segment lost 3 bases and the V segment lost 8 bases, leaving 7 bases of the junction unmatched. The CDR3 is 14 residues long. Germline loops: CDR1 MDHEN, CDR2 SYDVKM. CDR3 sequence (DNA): TGTGCCAGCTACTCACAGGGGGCGTACACTGAAGCTTTCTTT. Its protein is CASYSQGAYTEAFF.

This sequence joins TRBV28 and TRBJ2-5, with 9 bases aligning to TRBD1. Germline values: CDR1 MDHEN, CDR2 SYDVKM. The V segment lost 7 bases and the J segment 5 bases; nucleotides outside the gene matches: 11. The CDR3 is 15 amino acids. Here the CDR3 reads CASTSTGQGSETQYF. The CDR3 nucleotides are TGTGCCAGCACCTCTACGGGACAGGGTTCGGAGACCCAGTACTTC.

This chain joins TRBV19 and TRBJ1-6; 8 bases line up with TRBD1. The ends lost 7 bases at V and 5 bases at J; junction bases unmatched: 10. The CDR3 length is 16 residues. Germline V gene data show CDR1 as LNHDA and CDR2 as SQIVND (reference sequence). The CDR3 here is CASTQGQGLNNSPLHF. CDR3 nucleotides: TGTGCCAGTACCCAAGGACAGGGACTAAATAATTCACCCCTCCACTTT. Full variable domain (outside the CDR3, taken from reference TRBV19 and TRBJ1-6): DGGITQSPKYLFRKEGQNVTLSCEQNLNHDAMYWYRQDPGQGLRLIYYSQIVNDFQKGDIAEGYSVSREKKESFPLTVTSAQKNPTAFYLCASTQGQGLNNSPLHFGNGTRLTVT.

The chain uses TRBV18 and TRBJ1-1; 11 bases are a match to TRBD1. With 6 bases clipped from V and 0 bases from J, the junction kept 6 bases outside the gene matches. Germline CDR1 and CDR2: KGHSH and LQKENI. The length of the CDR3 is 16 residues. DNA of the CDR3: TGTGCCAGCTCGCGGGGACAGGGGGGCCTGAACACTGAAGCTTTCTTT. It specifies CASSRGQGGLNTEAFF. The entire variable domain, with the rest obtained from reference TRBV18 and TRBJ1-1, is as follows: NAGVMQNPRHLVRRRGQEARLRCSPMKGHSHVYWYRQLPEEGLKFMVYLQKENIIDESGMPKERFSAEFPKEGPSILRIQQVVRGDSAAYFCASSRGQGGLNTEAFFGQGTRLTVV.

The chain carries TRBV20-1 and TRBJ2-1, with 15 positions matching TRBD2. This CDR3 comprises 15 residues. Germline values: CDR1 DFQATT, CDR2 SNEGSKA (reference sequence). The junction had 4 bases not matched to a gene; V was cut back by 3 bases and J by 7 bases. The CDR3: CSASLGLAGGNEQFF. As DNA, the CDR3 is TGCAGTGCTAGTCTTGGACTAGCGGGAGGGAATGAGCAGTTCTTC.

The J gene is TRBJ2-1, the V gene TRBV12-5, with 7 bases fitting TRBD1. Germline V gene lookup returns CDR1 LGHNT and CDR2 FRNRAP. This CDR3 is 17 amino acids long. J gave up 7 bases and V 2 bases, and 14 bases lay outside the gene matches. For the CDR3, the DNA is TGTGCTAGTGGTTTGTTTTTGGGGACAGAGATGATGAATGAGCAGTTCTTC. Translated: CASGLFLGTEMMNEQFF.

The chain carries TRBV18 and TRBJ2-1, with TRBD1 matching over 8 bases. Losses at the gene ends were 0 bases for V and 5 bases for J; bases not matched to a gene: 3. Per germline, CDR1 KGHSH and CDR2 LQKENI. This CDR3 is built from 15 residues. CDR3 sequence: CASSPPGQGHNEQFF. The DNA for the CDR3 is TGTGCCAGCTCACCACCAGGACAGGGTCACAATGAGCAGTTCTTC.

The CDR3 DNA is TGTGCCAGCAATTTACAGGGAAACACTGAAGCTTTCTTT. It encodes CASNLQGNTEAFF. The chain employs TRBV2 and TRBJ1-1; D may be TRBD1 (6 bases). This CDR3 spans 13 amino acids. CDR1 SNHLY and CDR2 FYNNEI come from the germline V gene. Trimming pared 7 bases from V and 2 bases from J, leaving 11 bases between.

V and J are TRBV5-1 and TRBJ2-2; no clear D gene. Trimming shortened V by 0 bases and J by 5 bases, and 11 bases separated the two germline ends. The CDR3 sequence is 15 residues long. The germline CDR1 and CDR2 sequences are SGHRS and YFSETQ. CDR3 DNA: TGCGCCAGCAGCTTGGGGCTAGTGCGGACCGGGGAGCTGTTTTTT. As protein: CASSLGLVRTGELFF.

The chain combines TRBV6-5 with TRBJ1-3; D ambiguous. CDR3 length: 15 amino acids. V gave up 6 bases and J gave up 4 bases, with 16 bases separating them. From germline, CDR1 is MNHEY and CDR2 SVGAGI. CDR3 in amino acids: CASSSTDNPGNTIYF. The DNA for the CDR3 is TGTGCCAGCAGCTCAACAGACAACCCGGGAAACACCATATATTTT.

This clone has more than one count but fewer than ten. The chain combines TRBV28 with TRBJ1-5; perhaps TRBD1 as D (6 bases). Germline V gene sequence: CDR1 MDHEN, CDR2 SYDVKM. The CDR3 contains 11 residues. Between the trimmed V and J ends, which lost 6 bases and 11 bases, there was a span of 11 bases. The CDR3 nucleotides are TGTGCCAGCAGCCCGCAGGGGTCCCAGCATTTT. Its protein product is CASSPQGSQHF.

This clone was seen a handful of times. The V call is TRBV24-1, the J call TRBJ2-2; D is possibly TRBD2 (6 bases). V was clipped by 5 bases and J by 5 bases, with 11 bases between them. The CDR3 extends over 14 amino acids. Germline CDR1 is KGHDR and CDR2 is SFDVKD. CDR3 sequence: CATSGWTTTGELFF. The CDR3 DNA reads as TGTGCCACCAGTGGGTGGACTACTACCGGGGAGCTGTTTTTT.

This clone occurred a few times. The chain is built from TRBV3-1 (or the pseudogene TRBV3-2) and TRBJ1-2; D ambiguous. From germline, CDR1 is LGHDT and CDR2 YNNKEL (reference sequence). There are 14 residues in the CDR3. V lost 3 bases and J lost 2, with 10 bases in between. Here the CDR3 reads CASSHRVANYGYTF. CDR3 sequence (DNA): TGTGCCAGCAGCCACCGGGTGGCCAACTATGGCTACACCTTC.

The DNA of the CDR3 is TGTGCCAGCAGCCAAGATCTTGGGAGCCTGTACTTC. As protein: CASSQDLGSLYF. This rearrangement joins TRBV14 to TRBJ2-7, with D perhaps matching TRBD2 (5 bases). Germline V gives CDR1 SGHDN, CDR2 FVKESK. Trimming shortened V by 0 bases and J by 12 bases, and 12 bases separated the two germline ends. CDR3 length: 12 residues. Supplemented by reference TRBV14 and TRBJ2-7, the full variable domain reads EAGVTQFPSHSVIEKGQTVTLRCDPISGHDNLYWYRRVMGKEIKFLLHFVKESKQDESGMPNNRFLAERTGGTYSTLKVQPAELEDSGVYFCASSQDLGSLYFGPGTRLTVT.

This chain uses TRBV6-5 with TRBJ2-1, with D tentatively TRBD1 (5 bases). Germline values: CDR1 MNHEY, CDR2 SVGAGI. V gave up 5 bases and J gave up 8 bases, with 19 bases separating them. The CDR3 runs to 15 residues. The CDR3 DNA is TGTGCCAGCAGTCCAAGACAGAGTTTAGTGGATGAGCAGTTCTTC. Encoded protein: CASSPRQSLVDEQFF.

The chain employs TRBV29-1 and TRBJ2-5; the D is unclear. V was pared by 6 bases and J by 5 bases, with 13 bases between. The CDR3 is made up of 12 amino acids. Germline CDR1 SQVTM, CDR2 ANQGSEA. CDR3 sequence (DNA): TGCAGCGTGATCCCCACGGTGGAGACCCAGTACTTC. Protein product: CSVIPTVETQYF.

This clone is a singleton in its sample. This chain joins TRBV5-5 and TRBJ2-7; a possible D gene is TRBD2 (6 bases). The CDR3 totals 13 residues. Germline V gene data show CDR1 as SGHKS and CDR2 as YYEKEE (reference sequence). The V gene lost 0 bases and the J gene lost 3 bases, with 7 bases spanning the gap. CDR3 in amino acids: CASSLAGSYEQYF. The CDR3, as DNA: TGTGCCAGCAGCTTGGCCGGGAGCTACGAGCAGTACTTC. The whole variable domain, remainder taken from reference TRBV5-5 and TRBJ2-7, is DAGVTQSPTHLIKTRGQQVTLRCSPISGHKSVSWYQQVLGQGPQFIFQYYEKEERGRGNFPDRFSARQFPNYSSELNVNALLLGDSALYLCASSLAGSYEQYFGPGTRLTVT.

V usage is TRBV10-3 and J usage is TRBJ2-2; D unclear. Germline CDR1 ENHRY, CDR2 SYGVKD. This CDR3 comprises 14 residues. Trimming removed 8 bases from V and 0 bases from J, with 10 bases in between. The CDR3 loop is CAIGTSANTGELFF. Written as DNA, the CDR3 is TGTGCCATCGGTACCTCGGCGAACACCGGGGAGCTGTTTTTT.

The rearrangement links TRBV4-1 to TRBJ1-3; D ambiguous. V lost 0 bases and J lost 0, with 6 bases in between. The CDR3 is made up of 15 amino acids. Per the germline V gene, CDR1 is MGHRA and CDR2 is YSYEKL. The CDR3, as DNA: TGCGCCAGCAGCCAAGAACGACACTCTGGAAACACCATATATTTT. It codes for CASSQERHSGNTIYF.

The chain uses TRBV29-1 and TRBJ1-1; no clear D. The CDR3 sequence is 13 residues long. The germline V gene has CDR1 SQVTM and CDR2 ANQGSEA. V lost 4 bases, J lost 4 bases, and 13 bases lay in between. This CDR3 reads CSVGRSTGTEAFF. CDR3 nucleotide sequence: TGCAGCGTTGGTCGGTCGACGGGCACTGAAGCTTTCTTT.

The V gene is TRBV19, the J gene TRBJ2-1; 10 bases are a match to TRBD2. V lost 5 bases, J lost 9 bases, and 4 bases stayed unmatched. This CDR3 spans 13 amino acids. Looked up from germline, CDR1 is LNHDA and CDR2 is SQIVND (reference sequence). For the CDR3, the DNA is TGTGCCAGTAGTGACCCTAGCGGGAGTGAGCAGTTCTTC. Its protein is CASSDPSGSEQFF.

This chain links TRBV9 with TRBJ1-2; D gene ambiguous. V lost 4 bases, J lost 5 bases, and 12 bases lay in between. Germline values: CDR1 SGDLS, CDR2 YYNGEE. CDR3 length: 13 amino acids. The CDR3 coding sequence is TGTGCCAGCAGCTCCACGAGAGGGTATGGCTACACCTTC. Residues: CASSSTRGYGYTF.

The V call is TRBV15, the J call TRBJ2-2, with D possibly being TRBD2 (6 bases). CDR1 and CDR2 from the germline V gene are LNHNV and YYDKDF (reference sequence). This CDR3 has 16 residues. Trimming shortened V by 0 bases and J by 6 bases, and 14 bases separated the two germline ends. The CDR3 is CATSRDYGGLAGELFF. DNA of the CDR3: TGTGCCACCAGCAGAGATTATGGAGGGCTCGCCGGGGAGCTGTTTTTT.

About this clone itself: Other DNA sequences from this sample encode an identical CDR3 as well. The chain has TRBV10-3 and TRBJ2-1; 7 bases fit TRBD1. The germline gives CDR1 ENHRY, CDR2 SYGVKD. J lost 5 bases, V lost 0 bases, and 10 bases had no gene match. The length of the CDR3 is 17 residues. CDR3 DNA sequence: TGTGCCATCAGTGAGTCTAGTACGGGACAGTGGGACAATGAGCAGTTCTTC. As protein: CAISESSTGQWDNEQFF.

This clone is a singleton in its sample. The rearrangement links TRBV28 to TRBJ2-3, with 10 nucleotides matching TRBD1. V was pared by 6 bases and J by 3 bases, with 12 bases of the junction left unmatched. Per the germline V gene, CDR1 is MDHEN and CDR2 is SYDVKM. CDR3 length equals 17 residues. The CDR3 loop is CASRLEFRDRGTDTQYF. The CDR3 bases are TGTGCCAGCAGACTCGAATTCCGGGACAGGGGAACAGATACGCAGTATTTT.